This record covers a single T cell receptor (beta chain). In this sample, this clonotype turned up many times. What antigen it recognizes has not been identified. The sample holds no much larger clone one base away, and base qualities are not on file. Sequencing was carried out with an Illumina HiSeq 1500. TCRdb reprocessed the public reads (quality trimming at Q25 with fastp, clone calling with MiXCR) and kept in-frame beta chains. Each CDR3 protein gets just one entry, which takes the most common genes and DNA from the rows behind it. The sample table holds around 440,000 distinct CDR3 sequences, of which 10% to 12% were seen once. The ten largest clonotypes hold about 9.4% of the sample. The entry originates in a study of T cell repertoires in cytomegalovirus infection (dated by TCRdb to between 2017 and 2020). Broadly, across the study: The HLA type of each donor mattered for the analysis, because public TCR beta signatures pointed to carriage of CMV infection along with the matching HLA type.

Broader findings and caveats from the paper: Carriers of CMV infection plus the relevant HLA type were discriminated by the cumulative frequency of public TCR beta family members in the study cohort and in an independent 352-donor cohort. The ex vivo response was dominated by HLA-C-restricted CMV-specific TCR beta clonotypes, which also provided the single most frequent clonotype in two of eight donors.

Ends trimmed: V by 3 bases, J by 5 bases; bases unmatched to a gene: 3. The germline V gene specifies MDHEN as CDR1 and SYDVKM as CDR2. Taken from cysteine to phenylalanine, the CDR3 has 15 residues. Kept here is only the CDR3 DNA, which spans 45 bases and is read in frame from base 1. Sequencing input: PBMCs. The V and J genes are TRBV28 and TRBJ2-2; 10 middle bases align to TRBD1. The sequence came from a human donor in good health (CMV status not recorded). Some clones in this sample may be carry-over from other donors' samples. The nucleotide sequence is TGTGCCAGCAGTTTCCCGGGACAGGGGACCGGGGAGCTGTTTTTT. Its product reads: CASSFPGQGTGELFF. The full variable domain, with segments outside the CDR3 supplied by the reference TRBV28 and TRBJ2-2 proteins, appears as DVKVTQSSRYLVKRTGEKVFLECVQDMDHENMFWYRQDPGLGLRLIYFSYDVKMKEKGDIPEGYSVSREKKERFSLILESASTNQTSMYLCASSFPGQGTGELFFGEGSRLTVL.